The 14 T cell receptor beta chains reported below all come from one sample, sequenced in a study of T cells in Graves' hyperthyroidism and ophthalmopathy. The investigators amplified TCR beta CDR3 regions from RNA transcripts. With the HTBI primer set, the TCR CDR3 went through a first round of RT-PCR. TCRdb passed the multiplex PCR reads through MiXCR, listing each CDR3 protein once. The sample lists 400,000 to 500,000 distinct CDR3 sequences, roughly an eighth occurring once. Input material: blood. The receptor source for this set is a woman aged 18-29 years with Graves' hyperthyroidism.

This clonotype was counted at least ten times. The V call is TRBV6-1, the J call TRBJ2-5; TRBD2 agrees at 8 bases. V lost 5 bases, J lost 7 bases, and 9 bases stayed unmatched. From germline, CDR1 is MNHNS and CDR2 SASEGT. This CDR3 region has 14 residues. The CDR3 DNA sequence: TGTGCCAGCAGTTACAGCGGGGGCGCAGGGACCCAGTACTTC. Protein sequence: CASSYSGGAGTQYF.

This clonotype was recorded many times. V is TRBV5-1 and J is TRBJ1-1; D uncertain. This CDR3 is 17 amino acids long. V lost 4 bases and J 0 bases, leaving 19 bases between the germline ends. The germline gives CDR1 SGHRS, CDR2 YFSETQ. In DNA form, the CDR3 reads TGCGCCAGCAGCCCGGAAGGTGTGTCACGCATGAACACTGAAGCTTTCTTT. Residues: CASSPEGVSRMNTEAFF.

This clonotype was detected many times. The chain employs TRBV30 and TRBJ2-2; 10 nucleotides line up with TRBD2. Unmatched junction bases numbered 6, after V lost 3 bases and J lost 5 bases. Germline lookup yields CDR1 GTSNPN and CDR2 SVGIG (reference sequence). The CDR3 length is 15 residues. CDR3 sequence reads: CAWRTGLAETGELFF. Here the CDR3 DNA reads TGTGCCTGGAGGACCGGACTAGCGGAAACCGGGGAGCTGTTTTTT.

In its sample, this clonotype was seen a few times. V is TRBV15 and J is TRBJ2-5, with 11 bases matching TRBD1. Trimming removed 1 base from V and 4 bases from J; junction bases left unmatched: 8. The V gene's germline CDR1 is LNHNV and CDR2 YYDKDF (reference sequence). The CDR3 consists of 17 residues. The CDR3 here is CATSRAQGTGGRETQYF. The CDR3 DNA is TGTGCCACCAGCAGAGCCCAAGGGACAGGGGGAAGAGAGACCCAGTACTTC.

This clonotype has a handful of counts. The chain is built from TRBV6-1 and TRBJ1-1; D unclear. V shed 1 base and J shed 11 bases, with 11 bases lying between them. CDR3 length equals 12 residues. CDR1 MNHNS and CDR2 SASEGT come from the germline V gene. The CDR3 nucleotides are TGTGCCAGCAGTGAAGAGGTGAGCAGGGCTTTCTTT. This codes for CASSEEVSRAFF.

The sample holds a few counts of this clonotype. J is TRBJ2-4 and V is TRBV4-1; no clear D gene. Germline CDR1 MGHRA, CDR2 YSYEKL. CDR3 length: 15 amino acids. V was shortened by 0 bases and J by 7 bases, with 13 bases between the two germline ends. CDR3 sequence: CASSQEAARTNIQYF. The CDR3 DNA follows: TGCGCCAGCAGCCAAGAGGCGGCCCGCACCAACATTCAGTACTTC.

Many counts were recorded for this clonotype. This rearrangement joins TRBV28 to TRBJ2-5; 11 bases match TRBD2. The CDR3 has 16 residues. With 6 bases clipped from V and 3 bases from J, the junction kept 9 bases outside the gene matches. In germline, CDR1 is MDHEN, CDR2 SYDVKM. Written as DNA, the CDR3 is TGTGCCAGCAGACCCGGGACTAGCGGCACCGAAGAGACCCAGTACTTC. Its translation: CASRPGTSGTEETQYF.

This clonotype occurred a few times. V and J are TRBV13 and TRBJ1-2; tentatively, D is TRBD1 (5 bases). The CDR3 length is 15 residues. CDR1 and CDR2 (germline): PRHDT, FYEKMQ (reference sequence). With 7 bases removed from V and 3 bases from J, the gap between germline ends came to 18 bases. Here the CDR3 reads CASIRRGGLDYGYTF. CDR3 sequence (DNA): TGTGCCAGCATCCGTCGGGGGGGTTTGGACTATGGCTACACCTTC.

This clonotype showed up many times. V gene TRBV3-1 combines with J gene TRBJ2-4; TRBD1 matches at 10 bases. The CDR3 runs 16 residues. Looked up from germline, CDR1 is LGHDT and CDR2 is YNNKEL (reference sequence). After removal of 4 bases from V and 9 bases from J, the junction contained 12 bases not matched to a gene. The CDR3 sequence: CASSLSTGGVIGIQYF. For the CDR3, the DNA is TGTGCCAGCAGCCTGTCGACAGGGGGCGTGATTGGCATTCAGTACTTC.

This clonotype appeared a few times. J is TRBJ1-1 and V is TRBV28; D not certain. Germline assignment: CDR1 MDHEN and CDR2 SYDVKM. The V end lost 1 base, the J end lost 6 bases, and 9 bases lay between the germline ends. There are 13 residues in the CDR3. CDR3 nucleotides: TGTGCCAGCAGTTTATTTCCTGGTCCTGAAGCTTTCTTT. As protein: CASSLFPGPEAFF.

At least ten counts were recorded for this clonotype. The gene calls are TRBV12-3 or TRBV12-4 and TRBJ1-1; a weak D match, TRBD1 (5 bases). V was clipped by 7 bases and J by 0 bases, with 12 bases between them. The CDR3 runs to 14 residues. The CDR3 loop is CASTLGRVNTEAFF. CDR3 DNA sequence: TGTGCCAGCACCTTGGGGCGGGTGAACACTGAAGCTTTCTTT.

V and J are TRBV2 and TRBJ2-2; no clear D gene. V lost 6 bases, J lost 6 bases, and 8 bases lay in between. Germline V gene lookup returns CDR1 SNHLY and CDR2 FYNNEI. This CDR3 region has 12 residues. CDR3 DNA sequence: TGTGCCAGCAGCGCCCCCCCCGGGGAGCTGTTTTTT. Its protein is CASSAPPGELFF.

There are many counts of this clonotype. This chain's CDR3 is CASSSTSGLDEQFF. Here the CDR3 DNA reads TGTGCCAGCAGCTCGACTAGCGGGCTTGATGAGCAGTTCTTC. The chain recombines TRBV11-1 with TRBJ2-1; 10 nucleotides align to TRBD2. Germline V gene data show CDR1 as SGHAT and CDR2 as FQDESV (reference sequence). With 4 bases clipped from V and 8 bases from J, the junction kept 5 bases outside the gene matches. The CDR3 consists of 14 residues. Looking up the rest from reference TRBV11-1 and TRBJ2-1 gives the full variable domain: EAEVAQSPRYKITEKSQAVAFWCDPISGHATLYWYRQILGQGPELLVQFQDESVVDDSQLPKDRFSAERLKGVDSTLKIQPAELGDSAMYLCASSSTSGLDEQFFGPGTRLTVL.

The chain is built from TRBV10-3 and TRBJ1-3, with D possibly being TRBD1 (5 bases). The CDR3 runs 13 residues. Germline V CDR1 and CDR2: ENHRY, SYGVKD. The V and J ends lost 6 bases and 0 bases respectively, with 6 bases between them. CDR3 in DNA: TGTGCCATCAGGGACAACTCTGGAAACACCATATATTTT. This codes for CAIRDNSGNTIYF.